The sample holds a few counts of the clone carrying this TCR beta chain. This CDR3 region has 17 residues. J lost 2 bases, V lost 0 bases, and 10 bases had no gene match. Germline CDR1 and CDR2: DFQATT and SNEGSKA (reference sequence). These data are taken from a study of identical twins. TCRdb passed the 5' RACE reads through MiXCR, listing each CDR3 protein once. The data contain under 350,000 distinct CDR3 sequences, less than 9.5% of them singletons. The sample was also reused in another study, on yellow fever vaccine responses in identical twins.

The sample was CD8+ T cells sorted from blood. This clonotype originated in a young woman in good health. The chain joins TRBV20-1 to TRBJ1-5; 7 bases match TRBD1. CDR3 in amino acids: CSARDLEGGMGNQPQHF. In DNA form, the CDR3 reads TGCAGTGCTAGAGATCTTGAAGGGGGCATGGGCAATCAGCCCCAGCATTTT.